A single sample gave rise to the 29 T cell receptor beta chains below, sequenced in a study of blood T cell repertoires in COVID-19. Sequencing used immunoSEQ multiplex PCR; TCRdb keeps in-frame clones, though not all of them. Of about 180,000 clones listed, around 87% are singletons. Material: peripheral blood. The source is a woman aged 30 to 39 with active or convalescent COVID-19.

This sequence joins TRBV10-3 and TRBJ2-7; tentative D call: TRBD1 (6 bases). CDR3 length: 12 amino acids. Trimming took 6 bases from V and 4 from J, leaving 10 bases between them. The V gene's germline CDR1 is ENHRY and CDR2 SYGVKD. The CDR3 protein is CAISPDSYEQYF. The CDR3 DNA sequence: TGTGCCATCAGCCCGGACAGTTACGAGCAGTACTTC.

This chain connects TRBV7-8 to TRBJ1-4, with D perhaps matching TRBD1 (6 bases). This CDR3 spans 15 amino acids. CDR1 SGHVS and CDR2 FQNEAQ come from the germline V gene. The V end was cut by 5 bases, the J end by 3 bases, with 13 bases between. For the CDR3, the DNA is TGTGCCAGCAGCCTACACAGGGCGGCTAATGAAAAACTGTTTTTT. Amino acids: CASSLHRAANEKLFF.

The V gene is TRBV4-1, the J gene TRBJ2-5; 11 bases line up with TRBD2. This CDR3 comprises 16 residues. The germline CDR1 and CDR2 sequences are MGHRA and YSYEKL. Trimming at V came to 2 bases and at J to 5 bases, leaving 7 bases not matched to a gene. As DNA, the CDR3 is TGCGCCAGCAGCCAAACTAGCGGGGGAGCGGCGGAGACCCAGTACTTC. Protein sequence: CASSQTSGGAAETQYF.

This CDR3 is CASYLWGGAGELFF. The CDR3 bases are TGTGCCAGCTATCTCTGGGGAGGTGCCGGGGAGCTGTTTTTT. This chain uses TRBV2 with TRBJ2-2, with D possibly matching TRBD2 (6 bases). The CDR3 is made up of 14 amino acids. V was clipped by 8 bases and J by 6 bases, with 16 bases between them. CDR1 and CDR2 (germline): SNHLY, FYNNEI.

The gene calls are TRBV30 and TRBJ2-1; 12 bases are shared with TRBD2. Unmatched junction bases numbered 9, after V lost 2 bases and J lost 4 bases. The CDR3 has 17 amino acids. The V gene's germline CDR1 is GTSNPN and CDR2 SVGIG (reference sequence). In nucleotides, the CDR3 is TGTGCCTGGAGTCGGACCCGAACTAGCGGGGGGTACAATGAGCAGTTCTTC. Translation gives CAWSRTRTSGGYNEQFF.

This CDR3 is CASSIDPSGPIEAFF. The DNA of the CDR3 is TGTGCCAGCAGTATAGACCCATCAGGGCCCATTGAAGCTTTCTTT. J is TRBJ1-1 and V is TRBV11-2; tentatively, D is TRBD1 (5 bases). Deletions cut 6 bases from V and 7 bases from J, with 21 bases between. Germline loops: CDR1 SGHAT, CDR2 FQNNGV. CDR3 length equals 15 residues.

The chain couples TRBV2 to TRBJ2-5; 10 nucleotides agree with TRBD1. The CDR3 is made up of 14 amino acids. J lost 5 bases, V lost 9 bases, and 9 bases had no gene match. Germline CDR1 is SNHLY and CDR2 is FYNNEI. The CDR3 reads CASGTGTGEETQYF. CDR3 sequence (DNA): TGTGCCAGTGGAACAGGGACAGGGGAGGAGACCCAGTACTTC.

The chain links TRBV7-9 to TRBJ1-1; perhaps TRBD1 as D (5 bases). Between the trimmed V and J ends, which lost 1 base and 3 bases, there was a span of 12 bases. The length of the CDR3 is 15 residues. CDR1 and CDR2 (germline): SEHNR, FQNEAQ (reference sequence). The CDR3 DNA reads TGTGCCAGCAGCTTAGTTCAGGGTTGGGACACTGAAGCTTTCTTT. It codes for CASSLVQGWDTEAFF. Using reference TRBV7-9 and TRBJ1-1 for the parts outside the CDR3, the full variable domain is DTGVSQNPRHKITKRGQNVTFRCDPISEHNRLYWYRQTLGQGPEFLTYFQNEAQLEKSRLLSDRFSAERPKGSFSTLEIQRTEQGDSAMYLCASSLVQGWDTEAFFGQGTRLTVV.

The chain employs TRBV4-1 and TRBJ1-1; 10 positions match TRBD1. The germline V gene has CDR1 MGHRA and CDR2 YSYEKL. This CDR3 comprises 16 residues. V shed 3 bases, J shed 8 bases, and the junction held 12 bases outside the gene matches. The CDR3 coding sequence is TGCGCCAGCAGCCATCACTTCTATTGGGGACAGGGGGAAGCTTTCTTT. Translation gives CASSHHFYWGQGEAFF.

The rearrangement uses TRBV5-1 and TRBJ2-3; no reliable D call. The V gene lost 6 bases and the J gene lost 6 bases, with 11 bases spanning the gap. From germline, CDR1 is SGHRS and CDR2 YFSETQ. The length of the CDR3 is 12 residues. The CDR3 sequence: CASTSFTDTQYF. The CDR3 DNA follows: TGCGCCAGCACAAGCTTCACGGATACGCAGTATTTT.

The CDR3 coding sequence is TGTGCCAGCAGGGCAGTTAATTCCTACAATGAGCAGTTCTTC. Translated: CASRAVNSYNEQFF. The chain recombines TRBV11-2 with TRBJ2-1; D gene unclear. Germline CDR1 and CDR2: SGHAT and FQNNGV. The V end was cut by 6 bases, the J end by 1 base, with 10 bases between. CDR3 size: 14 residues.

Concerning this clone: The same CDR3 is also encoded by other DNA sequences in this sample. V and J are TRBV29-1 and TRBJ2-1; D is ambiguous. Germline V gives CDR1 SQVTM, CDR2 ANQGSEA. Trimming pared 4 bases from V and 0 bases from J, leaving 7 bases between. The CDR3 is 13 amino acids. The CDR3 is CSVGLSSYNEQFF. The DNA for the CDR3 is TGCAGCGTTGGCCTTAGCTCCTACAATGAGCAGTTCTTC.

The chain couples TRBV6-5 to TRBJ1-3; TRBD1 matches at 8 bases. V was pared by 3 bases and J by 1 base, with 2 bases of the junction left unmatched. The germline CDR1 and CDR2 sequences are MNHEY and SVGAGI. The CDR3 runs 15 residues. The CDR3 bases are TGTGCCAGCAGTTATCAGGGGGCTTCTGGAAACACCATATATTTT. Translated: CASSYQGASGNTIYF.

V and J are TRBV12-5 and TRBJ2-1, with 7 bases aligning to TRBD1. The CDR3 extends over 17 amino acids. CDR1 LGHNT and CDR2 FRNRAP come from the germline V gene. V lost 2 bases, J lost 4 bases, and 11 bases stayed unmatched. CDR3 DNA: TGTGCTAGTGGTTTGCCTTACCGGGACAGCGATTACAATGAGCAGTTCTTC. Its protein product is CASGLPYRDSDYNEQFF.

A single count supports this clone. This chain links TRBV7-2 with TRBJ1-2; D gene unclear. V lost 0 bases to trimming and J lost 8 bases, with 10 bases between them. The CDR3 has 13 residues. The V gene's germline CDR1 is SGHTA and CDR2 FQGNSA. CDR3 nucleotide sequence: TGTGCCAGCAGCTTAGCGGGTTCCGGGGGCTACACCTTC. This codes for CASSLAGSGGYTF.

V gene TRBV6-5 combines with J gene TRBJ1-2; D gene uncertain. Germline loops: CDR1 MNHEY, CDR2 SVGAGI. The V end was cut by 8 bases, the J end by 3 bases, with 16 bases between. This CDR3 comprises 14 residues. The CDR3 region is CASSFGVRDYGYTF. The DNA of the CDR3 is TGTGCCAGCTCCTTCGGGGTTCGAGACTATGGCTACACCTTC.

CDR3 sequence (DNA): TGTGCCAGCAGCCAAGGAGAGGGCTACGAGCAGTACTTC. Residues: CASSQGEGYEQYF. The chain uses TRBV3-1 (or the pseudogene TRBV3-2) and TRBJ2-7, with D perhaps TRBD2 (5 bases). The length of the CDR3 is 13 residues. Germline values: CDR1 LGHDT, CDR2 YNNKEL (reference sequence). V dropped 1 base and J dropped 3 bases, with 7 bases sitting between them.

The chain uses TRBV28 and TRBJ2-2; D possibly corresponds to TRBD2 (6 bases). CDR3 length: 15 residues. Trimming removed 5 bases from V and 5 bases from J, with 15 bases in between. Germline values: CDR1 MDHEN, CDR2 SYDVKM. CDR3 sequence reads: CASSPRESKTGELFF. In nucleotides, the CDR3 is TGTGCCAGCAGTCCCCGGGAGAGTAAGACCGGGGAGCTGTTTTTT.

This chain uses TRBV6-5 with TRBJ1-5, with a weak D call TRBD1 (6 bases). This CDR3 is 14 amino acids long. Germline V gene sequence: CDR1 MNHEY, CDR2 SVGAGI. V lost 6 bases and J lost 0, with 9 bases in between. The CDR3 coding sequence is TGTGCCAGCAGAGGGGGGGATAGCAATCAGCCCCAGCATTTT. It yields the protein CASRGGDSNQPQHF.

The chain's CDR3 is CASSSRAQGLVSPLHF. CDR3 sequence (DNA): TGTGCCAGCAGCTCCCGCGCACAGGGATTAGTTTCACCCCTCCACTTT. The gene calls are TRBV5-4 and TRBJ1-6, with TRBD1 as a possible D gene (6 bases). In germline, CDR1 is SGHNT, CDR2 YYREEE (reference sequence). The germline V and J ends were trimmed by 3 bases and 9 bases, with 19 bases remaining between them. CDR3 length: 16 residues.

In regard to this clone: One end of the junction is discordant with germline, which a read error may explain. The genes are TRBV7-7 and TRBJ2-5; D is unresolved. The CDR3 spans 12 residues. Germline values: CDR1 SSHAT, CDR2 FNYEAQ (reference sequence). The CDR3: CASSLDRETQYF. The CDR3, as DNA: TGTGCTAGCAGCTTAGATCGGGAGACCCAGTACTTC.

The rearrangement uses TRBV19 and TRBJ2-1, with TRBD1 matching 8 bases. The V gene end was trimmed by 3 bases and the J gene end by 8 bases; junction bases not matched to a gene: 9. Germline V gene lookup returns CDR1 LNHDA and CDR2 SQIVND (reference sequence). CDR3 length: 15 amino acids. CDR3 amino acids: CASSIGRGRVDEQFF. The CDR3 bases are TGTGCCAGTAGTATTGGCAGGGGGCGCGTGGATGAGCAGTTCTTC.

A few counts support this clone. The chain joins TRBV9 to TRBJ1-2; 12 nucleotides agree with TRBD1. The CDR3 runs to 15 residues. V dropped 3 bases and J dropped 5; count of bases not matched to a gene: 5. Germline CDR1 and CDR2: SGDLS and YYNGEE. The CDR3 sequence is CASSAGTGGRYGYTF. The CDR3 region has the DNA TGTGCCAGCAGCGCCGGGACAGGGGGCCGTTATGGCTACACCTTC. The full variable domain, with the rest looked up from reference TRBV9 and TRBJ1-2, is DSGVTQTPKHLITATGQRVTLRCSPRSGDLSVYWYQQSLDQGLQFLIQYYNGEERAKGNILERFSAQQFPDLHSELNLSSLELGDSALYFCASSAGTGGRYGYTFGSGTRLTVV.

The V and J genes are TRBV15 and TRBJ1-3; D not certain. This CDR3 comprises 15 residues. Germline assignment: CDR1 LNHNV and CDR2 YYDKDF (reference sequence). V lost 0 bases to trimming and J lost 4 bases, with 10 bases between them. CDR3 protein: CATSRELNSGNTIYF. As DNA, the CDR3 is TGTGCCACCAGCAGAGAGTTGAACAGCGGAAACACCATATATTTT.

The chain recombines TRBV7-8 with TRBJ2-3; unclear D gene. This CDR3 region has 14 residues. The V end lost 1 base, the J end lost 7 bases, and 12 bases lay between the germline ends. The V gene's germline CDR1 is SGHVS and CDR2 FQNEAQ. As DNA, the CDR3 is TGTGCCAGCAGCTTAGTTCGCGGCCAGAATACGCAGTATTTT. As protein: CASSLVRGQNTQYF.

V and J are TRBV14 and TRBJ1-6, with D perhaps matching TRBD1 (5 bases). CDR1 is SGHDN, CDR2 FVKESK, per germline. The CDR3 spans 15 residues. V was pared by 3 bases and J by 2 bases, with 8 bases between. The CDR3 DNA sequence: TGTGCCAGCAGCCAGACAGCGCCCTATAATTCACCCCTCCACTTT. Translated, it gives CASSQTAPYNSPLHF.

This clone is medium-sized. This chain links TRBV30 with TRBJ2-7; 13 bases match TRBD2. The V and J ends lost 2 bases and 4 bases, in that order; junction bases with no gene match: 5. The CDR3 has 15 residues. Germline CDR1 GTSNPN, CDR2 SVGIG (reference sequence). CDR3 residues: CAWSSRTSGGYEQYF. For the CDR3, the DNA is TGTGCCTGGAGTTCAAGGACTAGCGGGGGTTACGAGCAGTACTTC.

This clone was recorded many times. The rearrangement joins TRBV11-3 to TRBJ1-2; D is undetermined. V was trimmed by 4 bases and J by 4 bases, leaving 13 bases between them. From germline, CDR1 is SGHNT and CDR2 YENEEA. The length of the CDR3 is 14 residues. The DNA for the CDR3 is TGTGCCAGCAGCTCCTACTCGGGGAGCTATGGCTACACCTTC. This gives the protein CASSSYSGSYGYTF.

CDR3 amino acids: CASSTWTGVEDSPLHF. CDR3 nucleotide sequence: TGTGCCAGTAGTACTTGGACAGGGGTCGAGGATTCACCCCTCCACTTT. This chain uses TRBV19 with TRBJ1-6; 9 bases are a match to TRBD1. With 4 bases clipped from V and 8 bases from J, the junction kept 9 bases outside the gene matches. The germline CDR1 and CDR2 sequences are LNHDA and SQIVND (reference sequence). The CDR3 has 16 residues.